Reported below is one TCR beta chain. Its cognate antigen is unknown. The data stem from a study of T cells in tuberculosis. In the study overall: IGRA-negative adolescents, IGRA-positive adolescents with latent tuberculosis and adults with active tuberculosis formed this South African cohort. Blood was taken before or within 7 days of anti-tuberculosis therapy.

Time point given: new active TB diagnosis, blood taken before or within 7 days of starting treatment. J lost 5 bases, V lost 5 bases, and 5 bases had no gene match. The CDR3 has 14 residues. The germline gives CDR1 SSHAT, CDR2 FNYEAQ (reference sequence). Overall study findings and caveats: Active tuberculosis patients had shorter CDR3-alpha; the beta difference was nonsignificant. Active tuberculosis cases were adults; controls were adolescents.

Assay used: immunoSEQ multiplex PCR; TCRdb lists only in-frame clones, some missing. This sample has 30,000 or so clones, with roughly 86% found just once. The chain recombines TRBV7-7 with TRBJ2-5; 10 positions agree with TRBD1. This receptor was taken from an adult with tuberculosis. Here the sequenced sample was PBMCs, taken at tuberculosis diagnosis. CDR3 sequence: CASSRGQGIETQYF. CDR3 sequence (DNA): TGTGCCAGCAGCCGGGGACAGGGGATCGAGACCCAGTACTTC.